This entry lists 8 T cell receptor beta chains sequenced from one sample in a study of shared clonotypes between healthy human individuals. Method: immunoSEQ multiplex PCR; TCRdb's copy keeps in-frame clones and lacks some. There are about 1.1 million clones in the sample; around three quarters occur only once, and 0.89% lies in the top ten. The specimen sequenced was memory CD4+ T cells from PBMCs. Subset denoted: CD45RA-negative fraction. These receptors all stem from a young man in good health. Some clones in this sample may be carry-over from other donors' samples.

The CDR3 is CASSLSGGEQYF. CDR3 DNA: TGTGCCAGCAGTCTTAGCGGGGGCGAGCAGTACTTC. V usage is TRBV6-5 and J usage is TRBJ2-7; 9 nucleotides align to TRBD2. The CDR3 runs 12 residues. Germline CDR1 reads MNHEY; CDR2 reads SVGAGI. J lost 6 bases, V lost 5 bases, and 2 bases had no gene match.

This clone has a handful of counts. The V call is TRBV6-1, the J call TRBJ1-4; D call uncertain. Trimming removed 8 bases at V and 3 bases at J, with 16 bases between. Germline V lookup: CDR1 MNHNS, CDR2 SASEGT. The CDR3 is 15 amino acids. As DNA, the CDR3 is TGTGCCAGCGGACGGGGTGGCGTGGCTAATGAAAAACTGTTTTTT. Amino acid sequence: CASGRGGVANEKLFF.

This clone showed up many times. The rearrangement links TRBV4-3 to TRBJ2-6; possibly TRBD1 or TRBD2 for D (6 bases each). The germline gives CDR1 LGHNA, CDR2 YSLEER. This CDR3 has 16 residues. Trimming took off 0 bases at V and 4 bases at J, with 10 bases between the two ends. The CDR3 region has the DNA TGCGCCAGCAGCCAAGATGGGGGGACAGGGGCCAACGTCCTGACTTTC. It codes for CASSQDGGTGANVLTF.

The rearrangement uses TRBV5-1 and TRBJ2-7; TRBD2 agrees at 13 bases. The V and J ends lost 4 bases and 3 bases, in that order; junction bases with no gene match: 4. The germline gives CDR1 SGHRS, CDR2 YFSETQ. The CDR3 contains 15 residues. The CDR3 spells CASSPGTSGIYEQYF. The CDR3 DNA follows: TGCGCCAGCAGCCCGGGGACTAGCGGGATCTACGAGCAGTACTTC.

V usage is TRBV6-1 and J usage is TRBJ1-2; 9 bases match TRBD1. The CDR3 sequence is 14 residues long. The ends lost 6 bases at V and 7 bases at J; junction bases unmatched: 9. Germline-derived CDR1 and CDR2 are MNHNS and SASEGT. The CDR3 region is CASRRDRVPAGYTF. Here the CDR3 DNA reads TGTGCCAGCAGGAGGGACAGGGTGCCGGCTGGCTACACCTTC.

The V call is TRBV5-1, the J call TRBJ1-5; 11 bases map to TRBD1. The CDR3 is 16 amino acids. V shed 1 base, J shed 7 bases, and the junction held 7 bases outside the gene matches. The V gene's germline CDR1 is SGHRS and CDR2 YFSETQ. CDR3 region: CASSLTARTGGQPQHF. CDR3 DNA: TGCGCCAGCAGCTTGACCGCCCGGACAGGGGGCCAGCCCCAGCATTTT. Full variable domain (rest looked up from reference TRBV5-1 and TRBJ1-5): KAGVTQTPRYLIKTRGQQVTLSCSPISGHRSVSWYQQTPGQGLQFLFEYFSETQRNKGNFPGRFSGRQFSNSRSEMNVSTLELGDSALYLCASSLTARTGGQPQHFGDGTRLSIL.

CDR3 sequence reads: CASSDLRTGSSYEQYF. The CDR3 region has the DNA TGTGCCAGCAGTGATCTAAGGACAGGGAGCTCCTACGAGCAGTACTTC. J is TRBJ2-7 and V is TRBV6-1; TRBD1 matches 8 bases. Trimming removed 3 bases from V and 0 bases from J; junction bases left unmatched: 7. The length of the CDR3 is 16 residues. Looked up from germline, CDR1 is MNHNS and CDR2 is SASEGT.

The CDR3 spells CAWSRGQLMNEQFF. CDR3 nucleotides: TGTGCCTGGAGCAGGGGACAGCTAATGAATGAGCAGTTCTTC. The rearrangement uses TRBV30 and TRBJ2-1; 7 positions agree with TRBD1. In germline, CDR1 is GTSNPN, CDR2 SVGIG (reference sequence). The CDR3 contains 14 residues. Germline trimming cut 3 bases from V and 7 bases from J; bases unmatched to any gene: 9.